Each of the 5 T cell receptor beta chains below was sequenced from the same sample in a study of T-cell reconstitution after alpha-beta-depleted transplantation in children. The TCRbeta library was prepared with unique molecular identifiers. From the PCR reads, TCRdb called clonotypes with MiXCR, one entry per CDR3 protein. The sample includes around 580,000 distinct CDR3 sequences, under 25% of them seen just once. This material consisted of PBMCs, mostly from graft donor cells, taken 360 days after TCRalphabeta/CD19-depleted stem cell transplant. All receptors derive from a boy less than two years old who had a stem cell transplant for acute myeloid leukemia, so the T cells may come from the graft donor.

This clonotype was observed a few times. Here the CDR3 reads CASSPTDRLNTEAFF. CDR3 sequence (DNA): TGTGCCAGCAGTCCCACGGACAGATTGAACACTGAAGCTTTCTTT. The genes are TRBV12-3 or TRBV12-4 and TRBJ1-1; possibly TRBD1 for D (6 bases). This CDR3 spans 15 amino acids. Trimming shortened V by 5 bases and J by 0 bases, and 13 bases separated the two germline ends.

V gene TRBV4-3 combines with J gene TRBJ2-7; D is possibly TRBD1 or TRBD2 (5 bases each). V lost 1 base and J lost 0, with 22 bases in between. Germline V lookup: CDR1 LGHNA, CDR2 YSLEER. CDR3 length equals 19 residues. As DNA, the CDR3 is TGCGCCAGCAGCCAAGGTTTTGTCAAGAGGGGTCAACACTCCTACGAGCAGTACTTC. Translating it yields CASSQGFVKRGQHSYEQYF.

The J gene is TRBJ2-1, the V gene TRBV15; a weak D match, TRBD2 (5 bases). The CDR3 is 13 amino acids. The germline V gene encodes CDR1 LNHNV and CDR2 YYDKDF (reference sequence). Trimming removed 1 base at V and 5 bases at J, with 6 bases between. The CDR3 region has the DNA TGTGCCACCAGCAGAGCGGGGAACAATGAGCAGTTCTTC. Protein sequence: CATSRAGNNEQFF.

The V and J genes are TRBV6-5 and TRBJ2-5, with 9 bases that match TRBD2. Germline trimming cut 2 bases from V and 5 bases from J; bases unmatched to any gene: 6. CDR1 MNHEY and CDR2 SVGAGI come from the germline V gene. The CDR3 loop spans 15 amino acids. This chain's CDR3 is CASSYAGGRGETQYF. The DNA of the CDR3 is TGTGCCAGCAGTTACGCGGGGGGGCGCGGGGAGACCCAGTACTTC.

The sample holds a few counts of this clonotype. The chain is built from TRBV5-1 and TRBJ2-7; 9 positions agree with TRBD1. CDR3 size: 14 residues. CDR1 is SGHRS, CDR2 YFSETQ, per germline. The CDR3 sequence is CASSLEGQGYEQYV. The DNA of the CDR3 is TGTGCCAGCAGCTTAGAGGGACAGGGATACGAGCAGTACGTC.